What follows are 21 T cell receptor beta chains derived from one specimen sequenced in a study of T cell responses to AZD1222 COVID-19 vaccine. Produced via immunoSEQ multiplex PCR; TCRdb's table is partial and in-frame only. The sample carries hundreds of thousands of clones, 85% to 95% recorded once. The material sequenced was peripheral blood, taken 28 days after the second AZD1222 dose. These receptors were taken from an adult who received the AZD1222 COVID-19 vaccine.

This clone has just a few counts. The V and J genes are TRBV7-8 and TRBJ1-4; TRBD1 matches 7 bases. The CDR3 has 14 residues. Germline lookup yields CDR1 SGHVS and CDR2 FQNEAQ. J lost 8 bases, V lost 6 bases, and 9 bases had no gene match. The CDR3 loop reads CASRSGTAKEKLFF. The CDR3 DNA reads TGTGCCAGCAGATCCGGGACAGCCAAGGAAAAACTGTTTTTT.

Written as DNA, the CDR3 is TGTGCCAGCAGCTCCGTCCCGGGCTCAGCTAACTATGGCTACACCTTC. Its translation: CASSSVPGSANYGYTF. The chain combines TRBV5-6 with TRBJ1-2; the D is unclear. From germline, CDR1 is SGHDT and CDR2 YYEEEE. V was pared by 3 bases and J by 0 bases, with 15 bases between. The CDR3 totals 16 residues.

In its sample, this clone was seen once. The chain employs TRBV4-3 and TRBJ1-2, with 7 bases fitting TRBD1. After removal of 4 bases from V and 3 bases from J, the junction contained 8 bases not matched to a gene. The CDR3 length is 15 residues. Germline values: CDR1 LGHNA, CDR2 YSLEER. CDR3 loop: CASSLGTAEYYGYTF. The CDR3 nucleotides read TGCGCCAGCAGCCTAGGGACAGCGGAATACTATGGCTACACCTTC.

The chain is built from TRBV4-2 and TRBJ2-7, with 9 bases matching TRBD1. Germline CDR1 reads LGHNA; CDR2 reads YNFKEQ. After removal of 3 bases from V and 6 bases from J, the junction contained 6 bases not matched to a gene. This CDR3 contains 14 residues. The DNA for the CDR3 is TGTGCCAGCAGCCACCCCGGGACAGGGAGCGAGCAGTACTTC. It codes for CASSHPGTGSEQYF.

The rearrangement uses TRBV3-1 (or the pseudogene TRBV3-2) and TRBJ1-6; no firm D call. V was cut by 1 base and J by 8 bases, with 9 bases left in between. The CDR3 runs to 14 residues. Germline values: CDR1 LGHDT, CDR2 YNNKEL (reference sequence). Here the CDR3 DNA reads TGTGCCAGCAGCCAAGTCATCGCGGATTCACCCCTCCACTTT. It specifies CASSQVIADSPLHF.

The chain is built from TRBV11-3 and TRBJ1-1; D perhaps matches TRBD1 (6 bases). V was trimmed by 1 base and J by 4 bases, leaving 13 bases between them. The CDR3 covers 15 residues. Germline V gives CDR1 SGHNT, CDR2 YENEEA. The CDR3 region is CASSLAGGAGTEAFF. CDR3 DNA: TGTGCCAGCAGCTTAGCGGGGGGCGCGGGCACTGAAGCTTTCTTT.

The rearrangement links TRBV5-1 to TRBJ2-5; D is tentatively TRBD1 or TRBD2 (6 bases each). The germline V gene has CDR1 SGHRS and CDR2 YFSETQ. V dropped 4 bases and J dropped 5 bases, with 15 bases sitting between them. CDR3 length equals 14 residues. CDR3 nucleotide sequence: TGCGCCAGCAGCAGACCGGACAGCGGGGAGACCCAGTACTTC. Residues: CASSRPDSGETQYF. Full variable domain (missing parts from reference TRBV5-1 and TRBJ2-5): KAGVTQTPRYLIKTRGQQVTLSCSPISGHRSVSWYQQTPGQGLQFLFEYFSETQRNKGNFPGRFSGRQFSNSRSEMNVSTLELGDSALYLCASSRPDSGETQYFGPGTRLLVL.

The CDR3: CASSIDLRSTGELFF. CDR3 sequence (DNA): TGTGCCAGTAGTATAGATCTGAGGAGCACCGGGGAGCTGTTTTTT. This chain links TRBV19 with TRBJ2-2; D gene uncertain. Trimming left V 0 bases short and J 4 bases short, with 9 bases between. CDR3 length equals 15 residues. The germline V gene has CDR1 LNHDA and CDR2 SQIVND (reference sequence).

This chain joins TRBV6-5 and TRBJ1-5, with a possible D match to TRBD1 (5 bases). Trimming took off 7 bases at V and 6 bases at J, with 16 bases between the two ends. This CDR3 contains 14 residues. Looked up from germline, CDR1 is MNHEY and CDR2 is SVGAGI. CDR3 nucleotide sequence: TGTGCCAGCACAACCGGGACGAGGTTTCAGCCCCAGCATTTT. This gives the protein CASTTGTRFQPQHF.

This clone was counted once. The chain uses TRBV28 and TRBJ1-5; D is unresolved. The germline V gene encodes CDR1 MDHEN and CDR2 SYDVKM. Trimming shortened V by 5 bases and J by 7 bases, and 9 bases separated the two germline ends. CDR3 length: 12 residues. The DNA for the CDR3 is TGTGCCAGCAGTGAGCTCGGGCAGCCCCAGCATTTT. Translated: CASSELGQPQHF.

The chain joins TRBV15 to TRBJ1-1; D is unclear. The CDR3 consists of 14 residues. The germline CDR1 and CDR2 sequences are LNHNV and YYDKDF (reference sequence). The V gene lost 0 bases and the J gene lost 0 bases, with 5 bases spanning the gap. For the CDR3, the DNA is TGTGCCACCAGCAGAGATGTGGTGAACACTGAAGCTTTCTTT. Protein: CATSRDVVNTEAFF.

The chain has TRBV5-4 and TRBJ2-2, with unresolved D. With 3 bases removed from V and 0 bases from J, the gap between germline ends came to 3 bases. The CDR3 spans 13 residues. In germline, CDR1 is SGHNT, CDR2 YYREEE (reference sequence). The CDR3 DNA follows: TGTGCCAGCAGCTCAACGAACACCGGGGAGCTGTTTTTT. It yields the protein CASSSTNTGELFF.

V and J are TRBV11-2 and TRBJ1-6; D call uncertain. This CDR3 has 15 amino acids. Germline V lookup: CDR1 SGHAT, CDR2 FQNNGV. The germline V and J ends were trimmed by 3 bases and 8 bases, with 14 bases remaining between them. The CDR3 DNA is TGTGCCAGCAGCTTGATGCCCTCCGGTGATTCACCCCTCCACTTT. This translates into CASSLMPSGDSPLHF.

The chain joins TRBV4-3 to TRBJ1-2; TRBD1 might be the D (5 bases). This CDR3 is built from 14 residues. Trimming removed 4 bases from V and 3 bases from J, with 12 bases in between. Germline V gene data show CDR1 as LGHNA and CDR2 as YSLEER. The CDR3 region is CASSPSPGDYGYTF. The CDR3 coding sequence is TGCGCCAGCAGCCCCTCGCCGGGGGACTATGGCTACACCTTC.

Worth noting for this clone: A read error may produce the germline difference seen at one junction end. J is TRBJ2-2 and V is TRBV10-2; the match to TRBD1 covers 7 bases. CDR3 length: 14 amino acids. Germline CDR1 and CDR2: WSHSY and SAAADI. The CDR3 DNA reads as TGCCCCAGCACTCGACAGGGCTACACCGGGGAGCTGTTTTTT. Translation gives CPSTRQGYTGELFF.

The chain couples TRBV28 to TRBJ1-1, with a tentative D call TRBD1 (5 bases). The CDR3 runs to 13 residues. Germline assignment: CDR1 MDHEN and CDR2 SYDVKM. V was cut by 3 bases and J by 5 bases, with 10 bases left in between. CDR3 coding DNA: TGTGCCAGCAGTTTCCCAGGGTGGACTGAAGCTTTCTTT. Translated, it gives CASSFPGWTEAFF.

The chain uses TRBV18 and TRBJ1-4; D is uncertain. The CDR3 is 13 residues long. V gave up 0 bases and J gave up 8 bases, with 7 bases separating them. Germline CDR1 reads KGHSH; CDR2 reads LQKENI. This chain's CDR3 is CASSPPGGEKLFF. The CDR3 region has the DNA TGTGCCAGCTCACCACCGGGAGGAGAAAAACTGTTTTTT. Full variable domain (rest looked up from reference TRBV18 and TRBJ1-4): NAGVMQNPRHLVRRRGQEARLRCSPMKGHSHVYWYRQLPEEGLKFMVYLQKENIIDESGMPKERFSAEFPKEGPSILRIQQVVRGDSAAYFCASSPPGGEKLFFGSGTQLSVL.

J is TRBJ2-7 and V is TRBV27; 11 bases map to TRBD1. CDR1 is MNHEY and CDR2 is SMNVEV in the germline V gene (reference sequence). The V segment lost 6 bases and the J segment 6 bases; nucleotides outside the gene matches: 7. The CDR3 is made up of 14 amino acids. CDR3 sequence reads: CASRTGTGGGEQYF. The DNA for the CDR3 is TGTGCCAGCAGGACAGGGACAGGGGGAGGCGAGCAGTACTTC.

This rearrangement joins TRBV28 to TRBJ1-1; 8 bases agree with TRBD1. Germline values: CDR1 MDHEN, CDR2 SYDVKM. Unmatched junction bases numbered 18, after V lost 8 bases and J lost 1 base. This CDR3 comprises 18 residues. The CDR3 nucleotides read TGTGCCAGCCTAAGGCCAGGGGGCGACAAAGAGGGGAACACTGAAGCTTTCTTT. This sequence encodes CASLRPGGDKEGNTEAFF.

The V and J genes are TRBV9 and TRBJ2-7, with 11 positions matching TRBD1. V was pared by 3 bases and J by 2 bases, with 10 bases of the junction left unmatched. Germline loops: CDR1 SGDLS, CDR2 YYNGEE. CDR3 length: 17 amino acids. Here the CDR3 DNA reads TGTGCCAGCAGCGCCGGGGACAGGGGGACGTTTCCCTACGAGCAGTACTTC. Its translation: CASSAGDRGTFPYEQYF.

The chain has TRBV2 and TRBJ1-4, with D unresolved. Trimming took 4 bases from V and 8 from J, leaving 20 bases between them. The germline V gene encodes CDR1 SNHLY and CDR2 FYNNEI. The CDR3 has 16 residues. The CDR3 DNA reads as TGTGCCAGCAGTGTTCTCCTTCAACAGCCGAAGGAAAAACTGTTTTTT. The encoded protein is CASSVLLQQPKEKLFF.